The 9 T cell receptor beta chains below all came from one sample that was sequenced in a study of cytomegalovirus exposure and HLA in healthy donors. Clones were sequenced by immunoSEQ multiplex PCR, and TCRdb holds only the in-frame ones, with some missing. The sample includes tens of thousands of clones, around 96% of them seen just once. The material sequenced was PBMCs. Receptors were obtained from a woman between 18 and 29 years old in good health and CMV-seronegative.

This chain joins TRBV4-2 and TRBJ2-7; 7 nucleotides align to TRBD1. This CDR3 comprises 14 residues. Trimming took 0 bases from V and 5 from J; bases not matched to a gene: 4. CDR1 LGHNA and CDR2 YNFKEQ come from the germline V gene. The CDR3 coding sequence is TGTGCCAGCAGCCAAGACCCCGGGACAGACGAGCAGTACTTC. Translation: CASSQDPGTDEQYF.

The chain employs TRBV11-2 and TRBJ2-1; TRBD1 agrees at 8 bases. The CDR3 sequence is 15 residues long. The ends lost 1 base at V and 4 bases at J; junction bases unmatched: 3. CDR1 SGHAT and CDR2 FQNNGV come from the germline V gene. In DNA form, the CDR3 reads TGTGCCAGCAGCTTAGCGACAGGGGAGTACAATGAGCAGTTCTTC. Translation: CASSLATGEYNEQFF.

This sequence joins TRBV7-2 and TRBJ2-1; 8 nucleotides match TRBD2. Germline-derived CDR1 and CDR2 are SGHTA and FQGNSA. V lost 5 bases and J lost 5; bases outside the gene matches: 8. The CDR3 spans 15 residues. CDR3 sequence (DNA): TGTGCCAGCAGCACTAGCGGCCGGCCAGACAATGAGCAGTTCTTC. Translation: CASSTSGRPDNEQFF.

The chain couples TRBV5-8 to TRBJ1-2, with 7 bases matching TRBD1. V lost 4 bases to trimming and J lost 4 bases; unmatched junction nucleotides: 4. CDR1 SGHTS and CDR2 YDEGEE come from the germline V gene. This CDR3 has 13 residues. The CDR3, as DNA: TGTGCCAGCAGCCTGCGGGACAGCTATGGCTACACCTTC. Its protein product is CASSLRDSYGYTF.

V and J are TRBV25-1 and TRBJ1-3; perhaps TRBD1 as D (5 bases). From germline, CDR1 is MGHDK and CDR2 SYGVNS. This CDR3 has 15 residues. Trimming pared 3 bases from V and 8 bases from J, leaving 17 bases between. In nucleotides, the CDR3 is TGTGCCAGCAGTGACGACAGACAAACTGTGGACACCATATATTTT. This codes for CASSDDRQTVDTIYF.

This clone was found once. The V call is TRBV11-2, the J call TRBJ2-1, with 7 nucleotides matching TRBD2. Looked up from germline, CDR1 is SGHAT and CDR2 is FQNNGV. V was pared by 8 bases and J by 0 bases, with 7 bases of the junction left unmatched. The CDR3 consists of 15 residues. This CDR3 reads CASWARGSSYNEQFF. As DNA, the CDR3 is TGTGCCAGCTGGGCGCGGGGGAGCTCCTACAATGAGCAGTTCTTC.

This chain joins TRBV2 and TRBJ2-1; D may be TRBD1 (6 bases). Germline V lookup: CDR1 SNHLY, CDR2 FYNNEI. Trimming left V 5 bases short and J 3 bases short, with 8 bases between. This CDR3 has 13 amino acids. For the CDR3, the DNA is TGTGCCAGCAGTCCCAGGGGCTACAATGAGCAGTTCTTC. Protein product: CASSPRGYNEQFF.

This sequence joins TRBV2 and TRBJ2-1; 11 nucleotides match TRBD2. This CDR3 has 15 residues. V trimming: 8 bases; J trimming: 6 bases; junction bases outside the gene matches: 9. Germline lookup yields CDR1 SNHLY and CDR2 FYNNEI. Here the CDR3 reads CASGTGTSGSNEQFF. CDR3 DNA: TGTGCCAGCGGTACCGGGACTAGCGGATCCAATGAGCAGTTCTTC.

The chain combines TRBV14 with TRBJ1-1; the D is unclear. Germline CDR1 reads SGHDN; CDR2 reads FVKESK. Trimming took 1 base from V and 0 from J, leaving 18 bases between them. This CDR3 comprises 18 residues. The CDR3 nucleotides are TGTGCCAGCAGCCAAGGCCGCGGCGGTCGGGAATTGAACACTGAAGCTTTCTTT. Protein sequence: CASSQGRGGRELNTEAFF.